This T cell receptor beta chain was observed in a study of OX40 agonist ivuxolimab in advanced cancers. Germline assignment: CDR1 MDHEN and CDR2 SYDVKM. The length of the CDR3 is 15 residues. V dropped 6 bases and J dropped 0; count of bases not matched to a gene: 7. Using immunoSEQ multiplex PCR, the repertoire was profiled, and TCRdb retains in-frame clones only, with some absent. This repertoire shows tens of thousands of clones, more than 80% found once; its top ten account for 4% to 4.5%. Sample: CD4+ or CD8+ T cells sorted from blood, taken in a trial of the OX40 agonist ivuxolimab. The chain combines TRBV28 with TRBJ2-7; 8 bases are a match to TRBD1. This TCR derives from an adult with an advanced solid tumor such as melanoma, head and neck, liver or kidney cancer. In DNA, the CDR3 is TGTGCCAGCAGACCTCGGACAGGGAACTCCTACGAGCAGTACTTC. It codes for CASRPRTGNSYEQYF.